This T cell receptor beta chain was profiled in a study of blood T cell repertoires in COVID-19. This clone was picked up a small number of times. Assay used: immunoSEQ multiplex PCR; TCRdb lists only in-frame clones, some missing. The sample holds about 180,000 clones, around 83% seen once. V dropped 3 bases and J dropped 1 base, with 9 bases sitting between them. The CDR3 covers 14 residues. In germline, CDR1 is MNHNS, CDR2 SASEGT. The source is a woman in her thirties with active or convalescent COVID-19. Sequenced material: peripheral blood. The chain joins TRBV6-1 to TRBJ1-1; unclear D gene. The DNA of the CDR3 is TGTGCCAGCAGTGATCTCGGGTCGAACACTGAAGCTTTCTTT. This translates into CASSDLGSNTEAFF.